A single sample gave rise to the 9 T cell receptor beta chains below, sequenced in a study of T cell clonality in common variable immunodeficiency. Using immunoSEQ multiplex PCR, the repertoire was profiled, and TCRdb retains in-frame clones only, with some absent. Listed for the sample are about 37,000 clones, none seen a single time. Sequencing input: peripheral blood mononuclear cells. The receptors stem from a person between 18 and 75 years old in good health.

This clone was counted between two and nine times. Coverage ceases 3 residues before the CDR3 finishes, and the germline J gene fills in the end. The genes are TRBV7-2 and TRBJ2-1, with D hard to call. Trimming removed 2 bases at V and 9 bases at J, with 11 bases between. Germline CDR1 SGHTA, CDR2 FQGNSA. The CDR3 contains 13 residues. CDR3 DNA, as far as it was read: TGTGCCAGCAGCTTATACTCTACCCCTGAG. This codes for CASSLYSTPE. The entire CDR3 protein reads CASSLYSTPEQFF.

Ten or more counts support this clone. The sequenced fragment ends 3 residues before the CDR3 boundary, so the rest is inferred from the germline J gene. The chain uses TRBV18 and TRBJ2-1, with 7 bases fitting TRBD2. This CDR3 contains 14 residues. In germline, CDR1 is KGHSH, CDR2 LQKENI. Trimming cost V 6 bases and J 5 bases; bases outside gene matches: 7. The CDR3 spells CASSPPSGDNEQFF. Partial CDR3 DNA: TGTGCCAGCTCCCCCCCCAGCGGGGACAATGAG.

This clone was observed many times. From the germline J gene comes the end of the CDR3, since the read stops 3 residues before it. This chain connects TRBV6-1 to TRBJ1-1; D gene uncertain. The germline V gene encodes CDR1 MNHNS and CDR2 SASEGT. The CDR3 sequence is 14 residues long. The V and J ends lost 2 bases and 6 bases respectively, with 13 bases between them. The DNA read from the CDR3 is TGTGCCAGCAGTGAAAGTCAGGAGGGCTCTGAA. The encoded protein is CASSESQEGSE. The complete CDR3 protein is CASSESQEGSEAFF.

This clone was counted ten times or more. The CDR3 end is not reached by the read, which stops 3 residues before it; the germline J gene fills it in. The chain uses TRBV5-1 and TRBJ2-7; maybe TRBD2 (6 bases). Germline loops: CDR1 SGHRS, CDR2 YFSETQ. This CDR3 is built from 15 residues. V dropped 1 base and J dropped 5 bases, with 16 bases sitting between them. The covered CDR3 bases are TGCGCCAGCAGCTTGCCGGCAGGGAGGTCGGACGAG. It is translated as CASSLPAGRSDE. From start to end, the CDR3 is CASSLPAGRSDEQYF.

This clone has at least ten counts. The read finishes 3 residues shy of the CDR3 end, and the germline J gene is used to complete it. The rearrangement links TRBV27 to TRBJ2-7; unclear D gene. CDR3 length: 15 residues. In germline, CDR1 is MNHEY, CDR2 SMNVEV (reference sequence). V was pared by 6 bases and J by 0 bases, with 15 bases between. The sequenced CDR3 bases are TGTGCCAGCAGCAGCCTAAACAGTTTCTCCTACGAG. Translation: CASSSLNSFSYE. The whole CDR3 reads CASSSLNSFSYEQYF.

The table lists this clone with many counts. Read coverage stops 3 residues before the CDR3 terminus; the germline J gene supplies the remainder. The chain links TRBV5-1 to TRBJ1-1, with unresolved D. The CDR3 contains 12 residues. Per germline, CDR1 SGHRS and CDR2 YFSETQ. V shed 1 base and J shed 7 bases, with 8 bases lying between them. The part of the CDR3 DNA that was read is TGCGCCAGCAGCTTGAATTCTTTTGAA. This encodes CASSLNSFE. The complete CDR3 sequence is CASSLNSFEAFF. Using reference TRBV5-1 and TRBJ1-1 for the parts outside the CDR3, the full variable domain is KAGVTQTPRYLIKTRGQQVTLSCSPISGHRSVSWYQQTPGQGLQFLFEYFSETQRNKGNFPGRFSGRQFSNSRSEMNVSTLELGDSALYLCASSLNSFEAFFGQGTRLTVV.

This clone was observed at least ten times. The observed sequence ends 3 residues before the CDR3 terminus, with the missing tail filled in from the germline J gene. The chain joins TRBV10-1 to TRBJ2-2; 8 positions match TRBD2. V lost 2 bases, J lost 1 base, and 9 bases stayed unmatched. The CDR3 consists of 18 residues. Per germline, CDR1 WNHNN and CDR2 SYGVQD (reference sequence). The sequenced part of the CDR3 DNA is TGCGCCAGCAGTGAGCCCAACCCGGGACTAGGGAACACCGGGGAG. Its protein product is CASSEPNPGLGNTGE. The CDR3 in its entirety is CASSEPNPGLGNTGELFF.

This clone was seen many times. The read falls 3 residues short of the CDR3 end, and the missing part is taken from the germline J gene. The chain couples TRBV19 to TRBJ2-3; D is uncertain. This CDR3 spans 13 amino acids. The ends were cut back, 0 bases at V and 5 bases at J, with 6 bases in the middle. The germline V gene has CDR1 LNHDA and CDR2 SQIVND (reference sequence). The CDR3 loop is CASSIDRGDTQYF. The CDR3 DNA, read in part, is TGTGCCAGTAGTATAGATCGAGGAGATACG.

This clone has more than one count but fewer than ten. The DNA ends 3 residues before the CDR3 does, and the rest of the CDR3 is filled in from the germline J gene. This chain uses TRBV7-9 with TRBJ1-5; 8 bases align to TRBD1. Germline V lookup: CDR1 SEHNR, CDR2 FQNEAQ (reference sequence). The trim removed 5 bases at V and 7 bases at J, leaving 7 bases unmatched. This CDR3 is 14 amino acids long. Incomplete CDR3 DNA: TGTGCCAGCAGCAATACAGGGGGGGAACAGCCC. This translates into CASSNTGGEQP. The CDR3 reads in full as CASSNTGGEQPQHF.